This T cell receptor (beta chain) comes out of a study of beta chain features in type 1 diabetes (dated by TCRdb to the late 2010s). About the full investigation: Patients and healthy donors did not differ in mean age, gender distribution, total cell number or subset yield. A total of roughly 110 million sorted cells were examined across all samples, and the number of cells per subset was strongly correlated with RNA yield. The study compared TCRB repertoires of sorted circulating CD4+ T cell subsets between recently diagnosed type 1 diabetes patients and matched healthy donors. Regulatory and stem cell-like memory subsets were obtained from only 8 patients and roughly 8 healthy donors, while naive and central memory subsets were obtained from all 30 or so donors.

Study-wide conclusions, independent of this receptor: In all four CD4+ subsets, TCRB CDR3 length was moderately but significantly shorter in type 1 diabetes patients. Patients with type 1 diabetes made fewer insertions and deleted more nucleotides at VDJ recombination sites, implying thymic rearrangement abnormalities. Shorter templates might have been favored by PCR, but patient and control samples were amplified and corrected together, so both groups would have been affected equally by any skew. HLA sub-analyses involved small numbers of individuals, so any influence of HLA type on TCRB rearrangement remained unresolved. Naive, central memory and regulatory TCRB repertoires appeared more similar among patients than among healthy donors. Sequencing cDNA rather than genomic DNA could over-represent highly expressing activated cells, although activation and CD3 levels did not differ between groups.

The entire amount of isolated RNA was reverse transcribed using the High Capacity cDNA Reverse Transcription Kit, so the sequenced TCRB transcripts were expressed ones. Deep immunoSEQ sequencing was performed on naive, central memory and regulatory T cell samples, with an average of about 3.6 million total reads per sample. Sorted cells were lysed in RLT buffer, and RNA was extracted using DNase-treated RNeasy Micro or Mini kits according to cell number. Each cell subset was processed separately to prevent cross-contamination, with patient and healthy donor samples processed together. TCRB sequences were amplified from cDNA with the immunoSEQ multiplex PCR, producing 87-bp fragments spanning the CDR3 region. Sequencing of the amplicons was performed on the Illumina HiSeq platform. The paper's data handling went like this. Synthetic template baselines were used to correct PCR bias computationally, reads within Hamming distance 2 were collapsed, and singletons that could not be merged were discarded. By aligning reads against IMGT, V, D and J genes, CDR3 length, and insertions or deletions at six rearrangement sites were assigned. Within each subset, clonotype counts were normalized to sorted cell number, and only after that were true diversity and Gini coefficients computed with the tcR R package. Repertoire sharing was quantified using the overlap coefficient calculated on TCRB nucleotide sequences. As a proxy for the pre-selection repertoire, out-of-frame TCRB sequences from naive cells were analyzed. Held by TCRdb, this immuneACCESS table contains in-frame sequences only and omits some clones. Under half of the omission traces to an unresolved V gene where checked; the cause of the rest is unknown. D and trimming come from the DNA, and the V and J calls and clone size come from that table. The sample table shows some 900,000 clones, and about 17% are seen once. Jointly, the top ten make up 0.023% of the sample.

Each donor gave one peripheral blood draw, about 110 mL on average, collected into heparinised tubes. A BD FACSAria II was used to sort naive, central memory, regulatory and stem cell-like memory CD4+ T cells with a panel that included CD45RO, CCR7, CD25, CD127, CD95 and CD27. A purity above 98% was achieved for all sorted populations. Right away, PBMCs were isolated by Lymphoprep density gradient centrifugation and were stained directly, with no culture step. Samples were stained and sorted in pairs, with one healthy donor and one patient per experiment, so that batch effects were minimized. This clone has more than one count but fewer than ten. There is no known antigen for this receptor. The sample holds no much larger clone one base away, and base qualities are not on file. The germline V gene supplies CDR1 MGHDK and CDR2 SYGVNS. V is reduced by 0 bases and J by 0 bases, leaving a spacing of 12 bases between them. CDR3 length: 17 amino acids, cysteine to phenylalanine. Of all the DNA, just the CDR3 is kept, 51 bases in frame from base 1.

The sequencing sample was made of naive CD4+ T cells from blood. The cell subset or site label for this specimen denotes: true naive CD4+ T cells. This clonotype was sampled from a woman aged 18-29 years in good health. In this chain, TRBV25-1 is recombined with TRBJ2-1; tentative D gene TRBD1, with 6 bases matching. The bases read TGTGCCAGCAGTGAATATCAGGGGCGGAGCTCCTACAATGAGCAGTTCTTC. It translates as CASSEYQGRSSYNEQFF.